This entry describes one TCR beta chain. The data stem from a study of identical twins. TCRdb analysed the 5' RACE reads with MiXCR anew, one entry per CDR3 protein. The sample lists around 240,000 distinct CDR3 sequences; about 7% were seen once. V lost 5 bases, J lost 2 bases, and 13 bases stayed unmatched. Germline V lookup: CDR1 KGHSH, CDR2 LQKENI. The CDR3 runs 19 residues. The same sample was also studied in work on yellow fever vaccine responses in identical twins.

The sequenced material came from memory (CD45RO+) T cells sorted from blood. This TCR was recovered from a young woman in good health. J is TRBJ2-3 and V is TRBV18, with TRBD2 matching 13 bases. The CDR3, as DNA: TGTGCCAGCTCAGCAGCCTGGCGGACTAGCGGGGGAAACACAGATACGCAGTATTTT. Its protein is CASSAAWRTSGGNTDTQYF.